This TCR beta chain was sequenced during a study of T-cell memory formation after mild COVID-19. Trimming left V 4 bases short and J 1 base short, with 7 bases between. This CDR3 spans 13 amino acids. CDR1 is ENHRY and CDR2 is SYGVKD in the germline V gene. TCRdb processed the 5' RACE reads anew with MiXCR; each CDR3 protein has one entry. The sample consists of roughly 51,000 distinct CDR3 sequences, approximately 6.6% of them appearing once. There are a few counts of this clonotype. Sequenced material: PBMCs or a T cell subset sorted from them (not recorded which). The sequence was obtained from a man aged 18 to 35 who had mild COVID-19 (a few samples of this study predate the infection). Cell type and time point are not known. The chain combines TRBV10-3 with TRBJ1-1; weak D call: TRBD1 (5 bases). The CDR3, as DNA: TGTGCCATCAGTGTCCAGGGGAACACTGAAGCTTTCTTT. Its translation: CAISVQGNTEAFF.